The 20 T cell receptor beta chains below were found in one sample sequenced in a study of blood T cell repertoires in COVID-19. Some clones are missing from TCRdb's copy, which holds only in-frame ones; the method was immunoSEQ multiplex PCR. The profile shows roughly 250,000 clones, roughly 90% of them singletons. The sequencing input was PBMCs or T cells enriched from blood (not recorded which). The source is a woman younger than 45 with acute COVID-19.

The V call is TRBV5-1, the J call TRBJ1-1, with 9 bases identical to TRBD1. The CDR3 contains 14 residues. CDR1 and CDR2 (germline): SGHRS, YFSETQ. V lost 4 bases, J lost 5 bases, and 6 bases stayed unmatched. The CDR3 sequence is CASSPGQGETEAFF. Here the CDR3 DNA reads TGCGCCAGCAGCCCGGGACAGGGCGAAACTGAAGCTTTCTTT.

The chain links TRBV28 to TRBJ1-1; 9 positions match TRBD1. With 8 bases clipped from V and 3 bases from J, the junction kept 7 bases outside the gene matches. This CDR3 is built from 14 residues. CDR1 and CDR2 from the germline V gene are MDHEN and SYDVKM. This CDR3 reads CASWGQGQYTEAFF. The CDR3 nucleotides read TGTGCCAGCTGGGGACAGGGTCAATACACTGAAGCTTTCTTT.

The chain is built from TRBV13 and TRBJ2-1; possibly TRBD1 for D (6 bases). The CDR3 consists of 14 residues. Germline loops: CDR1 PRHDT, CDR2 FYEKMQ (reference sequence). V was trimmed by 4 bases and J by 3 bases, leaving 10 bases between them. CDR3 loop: CASSYRADYNEQFF. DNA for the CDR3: TGTGCCAGCAGCTACAGGGCGGACTACAATGAGCAGTTCTTC.

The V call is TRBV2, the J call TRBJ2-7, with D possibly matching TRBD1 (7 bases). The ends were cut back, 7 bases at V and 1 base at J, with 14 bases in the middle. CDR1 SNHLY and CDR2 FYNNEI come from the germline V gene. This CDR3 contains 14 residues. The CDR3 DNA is TGTGCCAGCAAGCAGGCAGGGGGGTCCTACGAGCAGTACTTC. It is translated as CASKQAGGSYEQYF.

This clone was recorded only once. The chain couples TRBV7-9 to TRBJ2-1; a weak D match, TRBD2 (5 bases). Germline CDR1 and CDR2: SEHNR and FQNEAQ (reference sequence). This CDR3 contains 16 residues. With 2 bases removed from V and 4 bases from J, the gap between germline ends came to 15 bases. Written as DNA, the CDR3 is TGTGCCAGCAGCTTAATGGGCCTAGCTTATTACAATGAGCAGTTCTTC. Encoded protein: CASSLMGLAYYNEQFF.

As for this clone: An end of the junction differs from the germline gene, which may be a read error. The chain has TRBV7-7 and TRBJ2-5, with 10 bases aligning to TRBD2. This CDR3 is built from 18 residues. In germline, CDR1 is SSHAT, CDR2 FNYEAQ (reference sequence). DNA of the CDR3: TGTGCTAGCAGCGCACGACTGTTCAGCGGGGGGGCCGTAGAGACCCAGTACTTC. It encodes CASSARLFSGGAVETQYF.

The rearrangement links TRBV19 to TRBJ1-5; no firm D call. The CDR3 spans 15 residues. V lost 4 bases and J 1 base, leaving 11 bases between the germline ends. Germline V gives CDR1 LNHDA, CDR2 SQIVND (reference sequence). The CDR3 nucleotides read TGTGCCAGTAGTACTCACCTAGGAAGCAATCAGCCCCAGCATTTT. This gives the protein CASSTHLGSNQPQHF.

The CDR3 DNA sequence: TGTGCCCACCGTACAGGGTTCGACGAGCAGTACTTC. Amino acids: CAHRTGFDEQYF. This chain joins TRBV30 and TRBJ2-7, with D maybe TRBD1 (6 bases). The CDR3 totals 12 residues. Germline CDR1 reads GTSNPN; CDR2 reads SVGIG (reference sequence). V lost 8 bases and J 5 bases, leaving 16 bases between the germline ends.

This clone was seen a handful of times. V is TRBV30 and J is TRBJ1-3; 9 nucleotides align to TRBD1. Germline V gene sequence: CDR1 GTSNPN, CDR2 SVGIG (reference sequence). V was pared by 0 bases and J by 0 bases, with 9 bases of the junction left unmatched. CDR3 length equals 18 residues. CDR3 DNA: TGTGCCTGGAGTGTAGGCCGGGACAGGGTCTTCTCTGGAAACACCATATATTTT. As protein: CAWSVGRDRVFSGNTIYF.

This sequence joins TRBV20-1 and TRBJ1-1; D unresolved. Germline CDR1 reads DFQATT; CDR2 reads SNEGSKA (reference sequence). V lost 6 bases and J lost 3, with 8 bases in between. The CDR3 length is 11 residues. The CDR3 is CSAPRDTEAFF. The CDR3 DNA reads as TGCAGTGCGCCCCGCGACACTGAAGCTTTCTTT.

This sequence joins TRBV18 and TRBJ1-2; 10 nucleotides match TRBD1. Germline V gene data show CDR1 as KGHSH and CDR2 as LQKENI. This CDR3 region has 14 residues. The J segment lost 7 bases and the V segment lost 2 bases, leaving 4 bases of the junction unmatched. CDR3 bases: TGTGCCAGCTCACCAGACAGGGGGCTTGGTGGCTACACCTTC. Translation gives CASSPDRGLGGYTF. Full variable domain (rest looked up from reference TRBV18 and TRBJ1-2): NAGVMQNPRHLVRRRGQEARLRCSPMKGHSHVYWYRQLPEEGLKFMVYLQKENIIDESGMPKERFSAEFPKEGPSILRIQQVVRGDSAAYFCASSPDRGLGGYTFGSGTRLTVV.

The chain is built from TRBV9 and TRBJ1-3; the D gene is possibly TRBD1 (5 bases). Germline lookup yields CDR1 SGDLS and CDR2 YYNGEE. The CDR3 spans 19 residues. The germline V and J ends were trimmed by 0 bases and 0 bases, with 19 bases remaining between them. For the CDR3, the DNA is TGTGCCAGCAGCGTAGATGGCAGGGCCCCCTCACTCTCTGGAAACACCATATATTTT. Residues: CASSVDGRAPSLSGNTIYF.

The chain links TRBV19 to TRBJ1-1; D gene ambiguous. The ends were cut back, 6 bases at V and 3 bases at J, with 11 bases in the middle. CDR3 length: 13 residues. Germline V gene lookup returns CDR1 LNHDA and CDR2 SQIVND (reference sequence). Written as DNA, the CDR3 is TGTGCCAGTAGGCCAAACCGGGACACTGAAGCTTTCTTT. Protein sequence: CASRPNRDTEAFF.

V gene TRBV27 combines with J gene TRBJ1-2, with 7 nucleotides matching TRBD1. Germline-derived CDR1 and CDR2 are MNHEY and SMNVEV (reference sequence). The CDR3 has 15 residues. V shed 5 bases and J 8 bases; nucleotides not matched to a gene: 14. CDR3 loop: CASSLTNRGLAGYTF. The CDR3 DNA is TGTGCCAGCAGTCTAACAAACAGGGGTCTTGCGGGCTACACCTTC.

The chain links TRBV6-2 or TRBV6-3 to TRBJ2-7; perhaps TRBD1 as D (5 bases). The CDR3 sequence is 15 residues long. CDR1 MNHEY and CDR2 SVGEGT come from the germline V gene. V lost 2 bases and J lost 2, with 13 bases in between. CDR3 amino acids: CASSYTAGFPYEQYF. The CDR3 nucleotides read TGTGCCAGCAGTTACACGGCAGGGTTCCCCTACGAGCAGTACTTC.

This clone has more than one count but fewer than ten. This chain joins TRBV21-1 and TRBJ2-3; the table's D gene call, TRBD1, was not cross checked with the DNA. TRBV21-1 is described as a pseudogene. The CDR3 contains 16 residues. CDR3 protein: CASSKNRGRVTDTQYF. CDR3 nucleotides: TGTGCCAGCAGTAAAAACAGGGGGCGCGTCACAGATACGCAGTATTTT.

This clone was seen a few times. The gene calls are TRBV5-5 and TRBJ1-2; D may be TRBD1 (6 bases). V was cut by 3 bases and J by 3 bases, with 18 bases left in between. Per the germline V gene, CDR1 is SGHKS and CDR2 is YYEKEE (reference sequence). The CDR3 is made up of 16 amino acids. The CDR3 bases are TGTGCCAGCAGCTCCGACCGGGACATCGGGGACTATGGCTACACCTTC. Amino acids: CASSSDRDIGDYGYTF.

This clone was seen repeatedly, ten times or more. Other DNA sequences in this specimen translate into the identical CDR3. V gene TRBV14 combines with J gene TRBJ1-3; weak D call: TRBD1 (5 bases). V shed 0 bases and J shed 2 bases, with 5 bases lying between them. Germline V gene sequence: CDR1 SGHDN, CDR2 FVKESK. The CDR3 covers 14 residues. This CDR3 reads CASSQDRAGNTIYF. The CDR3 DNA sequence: TGTGCCAGCAGCCAAGACAGGGCTGGAAACACCATATATTTT. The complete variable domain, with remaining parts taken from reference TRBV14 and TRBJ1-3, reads EAGVTQFPSHSVIEKGQTVTLRCDPISGHDNLYWYRRVMGKEIKFLLHFVKESKQDESGMPNNRFLAERTGGTYSTLKVQPAELEDSGVYFCASSQDRAGNTIYFGEGSWLTVV.

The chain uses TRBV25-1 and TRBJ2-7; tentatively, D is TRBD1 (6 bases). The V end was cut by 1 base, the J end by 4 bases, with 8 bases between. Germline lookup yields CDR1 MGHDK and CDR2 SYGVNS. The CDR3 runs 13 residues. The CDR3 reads CASSELTGYEQYF. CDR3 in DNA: TGTGCCAGCAGTGAATTGACAGGTTACGAGCAGTACTTC.

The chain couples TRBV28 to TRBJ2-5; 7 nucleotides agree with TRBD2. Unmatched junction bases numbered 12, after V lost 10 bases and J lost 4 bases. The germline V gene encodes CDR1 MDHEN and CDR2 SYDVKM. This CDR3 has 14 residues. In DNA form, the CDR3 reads TGTGCCACCCGATTTGCTAGCGGATTAGAGACCCAGTACTTC. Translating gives CATRFASGLETQYF.